This TCR beta chain was obtained from a study of blood T cell repertoires in COVID-19. V was shortened by 4 bases and J by 2 bases, with 12 bases between the two germline ends. This CDR3 comprises 14 residues. From germline, CDR1 is SGHKS and CDR2 YYEKEE (reference sequence). TCRdb keeps only in-frame clones here, not all; method: immunoSEQ multiplex PCR. Counted here are some 62,000 clones, around four fifths occurring once; the ten biggest clones make up 13% to 15%. Sequencing was done on a sample of peripheral blood. J is TRBJ1-1 and V is TRBV5-5; D remains unclear. The clonotype comes from a man between 60 and 75 years old with COVID-19, enrolled during active disease. In DNA form, the CDR3 reads TGTGCCAGCAGCCCGAGCACAGCCAACACTGAAGCTTTCTTT. This translates into CASSPSTANTEAFF.